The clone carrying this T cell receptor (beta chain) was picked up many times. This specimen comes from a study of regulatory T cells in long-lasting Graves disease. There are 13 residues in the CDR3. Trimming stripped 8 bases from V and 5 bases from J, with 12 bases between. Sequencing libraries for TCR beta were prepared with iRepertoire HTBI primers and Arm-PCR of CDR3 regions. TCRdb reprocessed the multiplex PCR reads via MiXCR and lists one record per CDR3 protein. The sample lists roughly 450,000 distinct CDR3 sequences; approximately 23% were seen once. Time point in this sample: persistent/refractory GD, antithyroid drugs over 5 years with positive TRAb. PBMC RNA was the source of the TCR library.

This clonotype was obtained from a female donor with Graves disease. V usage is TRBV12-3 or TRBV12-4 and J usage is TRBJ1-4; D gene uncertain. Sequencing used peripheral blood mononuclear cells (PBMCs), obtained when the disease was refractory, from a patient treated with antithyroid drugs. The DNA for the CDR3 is TGTGCCAGCGCCCCCCCCAGGAATGAAAAACTGTTTTTT. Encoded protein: CASAPPRNEKLFF.